This T cell receptor (beta chain) was sequenced during a study of blood T cell repertoires in COVID-19. Cohort 3 recovered donors had two negative PCRs, clearance, or symptom resolution. Measured with immunoSEQ multiplex PCR; TCRdb has only the in-frame clones, and not every one. The table shows hundreds of thousands of clones, with 85% to 90% occurring only once. The sequenced material came from PBMCs or T cells enriched from blood (not recorded which). This TCR derives from a young man who had recovered from COVID-19.

The CDR3 DNA follows: TGCGCCAGCAGCCTACAGGGAACTAAGTCTGGCTACACCTTC. Its translation is CASSLQGTKSGYTF. The V gene is TRBV10-2, the J gene TRBJ1-2; D is possibly TRBD1 (6 bases). The length of the CDR3 is 14 residues. The V gene's germline CDR1 is WSHSY and CDR2 SAAADI. With 6 bases removed from V and 7 bases from J, the gap between germline ends came to 18 bases.